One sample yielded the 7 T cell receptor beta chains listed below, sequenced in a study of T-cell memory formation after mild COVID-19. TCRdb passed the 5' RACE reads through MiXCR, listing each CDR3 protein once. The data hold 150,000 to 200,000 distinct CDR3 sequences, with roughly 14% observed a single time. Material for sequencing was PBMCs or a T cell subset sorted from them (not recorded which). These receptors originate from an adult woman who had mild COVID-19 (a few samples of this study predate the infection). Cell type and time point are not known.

CDR3 in DNA: TGTGCCAGTAGTATAGGGTTCGGCTCCTACAATGAGCAGTTCTTC. Encoded protein: CASSIGFGSYNEQFF. This chain joins TRBV19 and TRBJ2-1; D remains unclear. Per the germline V gene, CDR1 is LNHDA and CDR2 is SQIVND (reference sequence). The length of the CDR3 is 15 residues. V was cut by 1 base and J by 0 bases, with 7 bases left in between.

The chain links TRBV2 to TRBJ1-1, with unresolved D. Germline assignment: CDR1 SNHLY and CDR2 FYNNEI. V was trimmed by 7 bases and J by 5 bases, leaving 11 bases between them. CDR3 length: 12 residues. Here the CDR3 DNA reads TGTGCCAGCAACGGGGAGAGGACTGAAGCTTTCTTT. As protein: CASNGERTEAFF.

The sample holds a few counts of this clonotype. This chain's CDR3 is CASSLQQGQETQYF. CDR3 DNA sequence: TGCGCCAGCAGCCTTCAACAAGGCCAAGAGACCCAGTACTTC. The chain uses TRBV4-1 and TRBJ2-5, with D hard to call. V shed 4 bases and J shed 1 base, with 10 bases lying between them. CDR1 is MGHRA, CDR2 YSYEKL, per germline. This CDR3 is built from 14 residues.

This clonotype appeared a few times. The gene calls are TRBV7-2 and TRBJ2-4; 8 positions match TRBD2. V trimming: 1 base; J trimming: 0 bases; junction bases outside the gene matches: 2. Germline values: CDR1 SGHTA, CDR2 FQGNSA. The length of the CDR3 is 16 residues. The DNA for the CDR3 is TGTGCCAGCAGCTTAGTAGCGGGAATAGCCAAAAACATTCAGTACTTC. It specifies CASSLVAGIAKNIQYF.

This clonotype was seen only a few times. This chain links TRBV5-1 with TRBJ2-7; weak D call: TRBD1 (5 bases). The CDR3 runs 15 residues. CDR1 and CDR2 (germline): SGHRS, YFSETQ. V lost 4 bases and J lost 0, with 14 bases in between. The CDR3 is CASSTGHFSSYEQYF. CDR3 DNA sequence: TGCGCCAGCAGCACAGGACACTTCAGCTCCTACGAGCAGTACTTC.

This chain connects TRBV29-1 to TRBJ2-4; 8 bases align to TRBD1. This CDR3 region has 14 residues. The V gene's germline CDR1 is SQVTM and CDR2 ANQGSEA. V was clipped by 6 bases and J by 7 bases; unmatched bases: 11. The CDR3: CSVQQGVRGNIQYF. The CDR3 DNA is TGCAGCGTGCAACAGGGGGTCAGGGGTAACATTCAGTACTTC.

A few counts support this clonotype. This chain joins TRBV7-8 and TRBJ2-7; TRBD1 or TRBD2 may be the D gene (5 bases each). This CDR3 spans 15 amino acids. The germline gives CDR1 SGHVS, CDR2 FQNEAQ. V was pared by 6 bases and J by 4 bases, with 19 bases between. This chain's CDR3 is CASRNRGLEGYEQYF. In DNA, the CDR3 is TGTGCCAGCAGAAACAGAGGGCTCGAGGGGTACGAGCAGTACTTC.